This is a list of T cell receptor beta chains from one sample in a study of cytomegalovirus exposure and HLA in healthy donors. Clones were sequenced by immunoSEQ multiplex PCR, and TCRdb holds only the in-frame ones, with some missing. The sample lists fewer than 250,000 clones, around 81% occurring once. Sequencing used PBMCs. These receptors were obtained from a man younger than 30 in good health and CMV-seronegative. The CDR3 runs from the conserved cysteine through the conserved F or W. A D gene is named only where the DNA matches it firmly. Clone size is stated in some rows and not others, as once, few, many or a class when expanded.

D gene	clone size	J gene	V gene	CDR3 DNA	CDR3 protein
NA	NA	TRBJ2-7	TRBV5-1	TGCGCCAGCAGACTCACCACTGGGGGCGCCGCCTACGAGCAGTACTTC	CASRLTTGGAAYEQYF
NA	NA	TRBJ1-4	TRBV7-9	TGTGCCAGCAGCTTAGACAGGGCGGAAAAACTGTTTTTT	CASSLDRAEKLFF
TRBD2	NA	TRBJ2-5	TRBV6-6	TGTGCCAGCAGTCGCGGGAGGGGAGAGACCCAGTACTTC	CASSRGRGETQYF
TRBD1	NA	TRBJ2-3	TRBV7-6	TGTGCCAGCAGTTTACGCGACAGGGGGGTAGGGGGTACGCAGTATTTT	CASSLRDRGVGGTQYF
NA	NA	TRBJ1-5	TRBV6-5	TGTGCCAGCAGAAGAACGGGGGGGGCTGATCAGCCCCAGCATTTT	CASRRTGGADQPQHF
TRBD1	NA	TRBJ2-7	TRBV6-6	TGTGCCAGCATGGGACAGGGGGCGCGCGAGCAGTACTTC	CASMGQGAREQYF
TRBD2	NA	TRBJ2-1	TRBV7-2	TGTGCCAGCAGCCGAGCGGGGAACTACAATGAGCAGTTCTTC	CASSRAGNYNEQFF
NA	NA	TRBJ2-7	TRBV11-2	TGTGCCAGCAGCTTCGACAGAAAATCCGAGCAGTACTTC	CASSFDRKSEQYF
TRBD1	NA	TRBJ2-7	TRBV6-1	TGTGCCAGCAGTGTACAGGGGGGCTCCTACGAGCAGTACTTC	CASSVQGGSYEQYF
TRBD2	NA	TRBJ2-1	TRBV30	TGTGCCTGGAGTGTAGCGGCGGGAGGGCCCAATGAGCAGTTCTTC	CAWSVAAGGPNEQFF
TRBD2	NA	TRBJ2-3	TRBV9	TGTGCCAGCAGCGTAGAGGGGCGGGGGGGAACAGATACGCAGTATTTT	CASSVEGRGGTDTQYF
TRBD2	NA	TRBJ2-7	TRBV5-4	TGTGCCAGCAGCCCGGGACTAGCGGCACCGGAATCCTACGAGCAGTACTTC	CASSPGLAAPESYEQYF
NA	NA	TRBJ1-2	TRBV29-1	TGCAGCGTTGAAGAGGTCGTGAGGGGAGGGAACTATGGCTACACCTTC	CSVEEVVRGGNYGYTF
TRBD1	few	TRBJ1-4	TRBV29-1	TGCAGCGCAGAACAGGGGACAGGGGAAAAACTGTTTTTT	CSAEQGTGEKLFF
TRBD1	NA	TRBJ2-7	TRBV7-2	TGTGCCAGCAGCTCTGGGACAGGGGGGCGGTTCGAGCAGTACTTC	CASSSGTGGRFEQYF
NA	many	TRBJ2-7	TRBV6-6	TGTGCCAGCAGCACCACAGACGCGGGGGAGCAGTACTTC	CASSTTDAGEQYF
TRBD2	NA	TRBJ2-5	TRBV27	TGTGCCAGCAGTTTATCGGGGGGGGTTGGGACCCAGTACTTC	CASSLSGGVGTQYF
TRBD2	once	TRBJ2-7	TRBV9	TGTGCCAGCAGCGTAGATTGGGAGGGGTTCTACGAGCAGTACTTC	CASSVDWEGFYEQYF
TRBD1	NA	TRBJ2-3	TRBV5-1	TGCGCCAGCAGCTACACGGGACAGGGGAGGGAAGACACAGATACGCAGTATTTT	CASSYTGQGREDTDTQYF
TRBD1	NA	TRBJ1-6	TRBV10-3	TGTGCCATCAGAGCCGACAGGGGGAATTCACCCCTCCACTTT	CAIRADRGNSPLHF
TRBD1	NA	TRBJ2-5	TRBV28	TGTGCCAGCAGTTTCTCCGGGACAGAGCAAGAGACCCAGTACTTC	CASSFSGTEQETQYF
TRBD2	NA	TRBJ2-3	TRBV7-3	TGTGCCAGCAGCAAAAGGGGGCTGCTAGCGGGAGGTAAAGATACGCAGTATTTT	CASSKRGLLAGGKDTQYF
TRBD1	NA	TRBJ2-5	TRBV30	TGTGCCTGGAGTTCGACCGGGACAGGGGCATTAGAGACCCAGTACTTC	CAWSSTGTGALETQYF
TRBD2	NA	TRBJ2-5	TRBV7-8	TGTGCCAGCAGCTCCCTTTGGAGGGAGGGAGAGACCCAGTACTTC	CASSSLWREGETQYF
NA	NA	TRBJ1-4	TRBV7-8	TGTGCCAGCAGCTTATTAGCCGCCGGGGTAGCTAATGAAAAACTGTTTTTT	CASSLLAAGVANEKLFF
NA	NA	TRBJ2-7	TRBV23-1	TGCGCCAGCAGTTACCAGGGCAGGCGCTCCTACGAGCAGTACTTC	CASSYQGRRSYEQYF
TRBD2	NA	TRBJ2-5	TRBV28	TGTGCCAGCAGTACCCCGACTAGCGGGAGGAAGGAGACCCAGTACTTC	CASSTPTSGRKETQYF
TRBD2	NA	TRBJ2-1	TRBV15	TGTGCCACCAGCGGAATTATGACTAGCGGGGGGTTGGATGAGCAGTTCTTC	CATSGIMTSGGLDEQFF
NA	NA	TRBJ2-3	TRBV30	TGTGCCTGGGCCTCAGCGAATGCGCAGTATTTT	CAWASANAQYF
TRBD1	NA	TRBJ1-4	TRBV30	TGTGCCTGGAGCCGTGACAGGGGGCTGGGGACTAATGAAAAACTGTTTTTT	CAWSRDRGLGTNEKLFF
NA	NA	TRBJ1-2	TRBV12-5	TGTGCTAGTGGCCTCAGTAGCTTCTATGGCTACACCTTC	CASGLSSFYGYTF
NA	NA	TRBJ2-7	TRBV7-9	TGTGCCAGCAGCTTCTATACGCGCTACGAGCAGTACTTC	CASSFYTRYEQYF
TRBD1	NA	TRBJ2-1	TRBV19	TGTGCCAGTAGGCCGACGGGACAGGGAAGAGGTAATGAGCAGTTCTTC	CASRPTGQGRGNEQFF
NA	NA	TRBJ2-1	TRBV5-1	TGCGCCAGCAGCGCAGCTTCCAGGGGTGCTGAGCAGTTCTTC	CASSAASRGAEQFF
TRBD1	NA	TRBJ2-2	TRBV25-1	TGTGCCAGCAGTGATTGGGGACAGGGGCTCTCCGGGGAGCTGTTTTTT	CASSDWGQGLSGELFF
NA	NA	TRBJ1-5	TRBV10-3	TGTGCCATCAGTGCGGACGCAGAGGGTCAGCCCCAGCATTTT	CAISADAEGQPQHF
TRBD1	NA	TRBJ1-5	TRBV6-5	TGTGCCAGCCGGGACAGACTCAATCAGCCCCAGCATTTT	CASRDRLNQPQHF
NA	NA	TRBJ2-3	TRBV29-1	TGCAGCGTTGGCCGGAGATCTAGCACAGATACGCAGTATTTT	CSVGRRSSTDTQYF
NA	NA	TRBJ1-2	TRBV5-6	TGTGCCAGCAGCCCCTCGACAGGCTACGGCTACACCTTC	CASSPSTGYGYTF
TRBD2	NA	TRBJ2-2	TRBV11-2	TGTGCCAGCAGCTCCCCTGGCGGGGGGTCCAACACCGGGGAGCTGTTTTTT	CASSSPGGGSNTGELFF
NA	NA	TRBJ2-3	TRBV10-1	TGCGCCAGCAGAGGAGGGGGCGCAGATACGCAGTATTTT	CASRGGGADTQYF
NA	NA	TRBJ2-3	TRBV18	TGTGCCAGCTCACCCCCCAGTAGCACAGATACGCAGTATTTT	CASSPPSSTDTQYF
NA	once	TRBJ2-3	TRBV14	TGTGCCAGCAGCCAAAGCCCCGTCGGGAGGGGGCCCGCAGATACGCAGTATTTT	CASSQSPVGRGPADTQYF
TRBD1	NA	TRBJ2-7	TRBV28	TGTGCCAGCAGTTTTAACCCGGGACAGGGGGTAAATTCCTACGAGCAGTACTTC	CASSFNPGQGVNSYEQYF
TRBD2	NA	TRBJ2-1	TRBV6-1	TGTGCCAGCAGTGAAGGTTGGAATAGCGGGAGAACGGAGTTCTTC	CASSEGWNSGRTEFF